The 2 T cell receptor beta chains listed next were all sequenced from one sample in a study of blood T cell repertoires in COVID-19. Only in-frame clones appear in the TCRdb table, and some are missing; sequencing was by immunoSEQ multiplex PCR. The sample includes tens of thousands of clones, 79% of them seen just once. Sequenced input: peripheral blood. Receptor source: a woman aged 60 to 75 with acute or convalescent COVID-19.

The table lists this clone with a few counts. This rearrangement joins TRBV3-1 (or the pseudogene TRBV3-2) to TRBJ2-5; the D gene is possibly TRBD2 (6 bases). The V end lost 1 base, the J end lost 9 bases, and 12 bases lay between the germline ends. This CDR3 region has 13 residues. CDR1 is LGHDT, CDR2 YNNKEL, per germline (reference sequence). CDR3 sequence: CASSQGRPGAQYF. The CDR3 DNA sequence: TGTGCCAGCAGCCAAGGTCGTCCGGGGGCCCAGTACTTC.

This chain uses TRBV14 with TRBJ1-3; perhaps TRBD1 as D (5 bases). V was cut by 4 bases and J by 8 bases, with 12 bases left in between. CDR1 SGHDN and CDR2 FVKESK come from the germline V gene. CDR3 length: 13 amino acids. The CDR3 DNA is TGTGCCAGCAGCCCTGCCGGGGGGGACACCATATATTTT. Its protein is CASSPAGGDTIYF. Full variable domain (rest looked up from reference TRBV14 and TRBJ1-3): EAGVTQFPSHSVIEKGQTVTLRCDPISGHDNLYWYRRVMGKEIKFLLHFVKESKQDESGMPNNRFLAERTGGTYSTLKVQPAELEDSGVYFCASSPAGGDTIYFGEGSWLTVV.